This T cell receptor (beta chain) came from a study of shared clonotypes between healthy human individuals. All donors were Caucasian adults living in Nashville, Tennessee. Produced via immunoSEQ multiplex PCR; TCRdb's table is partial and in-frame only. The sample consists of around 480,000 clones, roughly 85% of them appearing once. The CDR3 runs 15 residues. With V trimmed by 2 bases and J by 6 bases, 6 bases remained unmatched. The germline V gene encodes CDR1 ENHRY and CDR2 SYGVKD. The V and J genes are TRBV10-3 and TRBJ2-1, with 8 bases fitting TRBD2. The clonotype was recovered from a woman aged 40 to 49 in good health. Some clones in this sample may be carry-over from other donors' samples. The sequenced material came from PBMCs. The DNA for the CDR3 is TGTGCCATCAGTGAGCAGCGGGAGCTTGGCAATGAGCAGTTCTTC. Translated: CAISEQRELGNEQFF.